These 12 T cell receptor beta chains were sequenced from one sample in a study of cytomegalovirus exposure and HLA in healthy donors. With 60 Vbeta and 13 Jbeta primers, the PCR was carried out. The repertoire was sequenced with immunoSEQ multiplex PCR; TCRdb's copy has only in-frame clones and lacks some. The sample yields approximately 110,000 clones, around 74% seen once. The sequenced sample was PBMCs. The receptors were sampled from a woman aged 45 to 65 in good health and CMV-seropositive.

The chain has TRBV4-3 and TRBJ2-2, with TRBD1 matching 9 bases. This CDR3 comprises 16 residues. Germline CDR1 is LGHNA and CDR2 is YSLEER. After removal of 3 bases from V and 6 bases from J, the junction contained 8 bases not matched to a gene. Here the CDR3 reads CASSQRTGVSAGELFF. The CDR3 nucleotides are TGCGCCAGCAGCCAGAGGACAGGGGTTAGCGCCGGGGAGCTGTTTTTT.

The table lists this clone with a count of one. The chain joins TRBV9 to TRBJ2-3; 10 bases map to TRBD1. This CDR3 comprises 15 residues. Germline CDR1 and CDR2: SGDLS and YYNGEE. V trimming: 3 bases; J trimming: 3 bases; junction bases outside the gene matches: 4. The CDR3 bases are TGTGCCAGCAGCGCCGACAGGGGGCGGACAGATACGCAGTATTTT. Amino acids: CASSADRGRTDTQYF. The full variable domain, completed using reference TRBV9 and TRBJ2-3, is DSGVTQTPKHLITATGQRVTLRCSPRSGDLSVYWYQQSLDQGLQFLIQYYNGEERAKGNILERFSAQQFPDLHSELNLSSLELGDSALYFCASSADRGRTDTQYFGPGTRLTVL.

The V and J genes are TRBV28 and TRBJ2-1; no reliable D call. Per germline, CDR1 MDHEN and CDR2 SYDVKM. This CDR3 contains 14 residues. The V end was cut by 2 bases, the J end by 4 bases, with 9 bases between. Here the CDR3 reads CASSLPQTYNEQFF. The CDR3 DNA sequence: TGTGCCAGCAGTTTACCACAGACATACAATGAGCAGTTCTTC.

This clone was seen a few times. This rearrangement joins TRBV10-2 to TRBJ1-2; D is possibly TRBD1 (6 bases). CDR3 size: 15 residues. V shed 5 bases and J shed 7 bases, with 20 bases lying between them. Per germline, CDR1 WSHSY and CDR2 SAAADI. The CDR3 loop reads CASSSTPGGAGGYTF. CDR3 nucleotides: TGCGCCAGCAGTTCAACGCCGGGGGGCGCGGGTGGCTACACCTTC.

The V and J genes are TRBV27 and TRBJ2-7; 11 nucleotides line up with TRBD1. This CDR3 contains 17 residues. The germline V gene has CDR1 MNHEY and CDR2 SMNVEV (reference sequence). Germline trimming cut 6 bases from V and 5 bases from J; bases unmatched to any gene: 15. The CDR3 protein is CASSRNVGTGGRNEQYF. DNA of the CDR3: TGTGCCAGCAGCCGGAACGTAGGGACAGGGGGTCGGAACGAGCAGTACTTC.

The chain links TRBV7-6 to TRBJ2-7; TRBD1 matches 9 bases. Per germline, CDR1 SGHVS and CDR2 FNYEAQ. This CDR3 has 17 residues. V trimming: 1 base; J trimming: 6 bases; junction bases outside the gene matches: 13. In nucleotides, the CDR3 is TGTGCCAGCAGCTTAGTTGTTTCAGGACAGGGGTTCCCCGAGCAGTACTTC. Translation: CASSLVVSGQGFPEQYF.

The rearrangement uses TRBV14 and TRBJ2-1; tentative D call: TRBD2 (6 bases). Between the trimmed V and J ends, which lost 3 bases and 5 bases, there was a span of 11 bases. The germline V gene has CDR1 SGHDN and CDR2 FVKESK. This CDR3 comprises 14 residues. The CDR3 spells CASSQSSVNNEQFF. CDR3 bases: TGTGCCAGCAGCCAGTCTAGCGTCAACAATGAGCAGTTCTTC.

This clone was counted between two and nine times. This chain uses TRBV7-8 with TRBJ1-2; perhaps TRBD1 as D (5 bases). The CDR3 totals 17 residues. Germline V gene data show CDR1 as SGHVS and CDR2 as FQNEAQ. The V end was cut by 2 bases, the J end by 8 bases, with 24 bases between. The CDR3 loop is CASSLTAGRAGRDGYTF. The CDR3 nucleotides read TGTGCCAGCAGCTTAACGGCGGGGAGGGCGGGGAGGGACGGCTACACCTTC.

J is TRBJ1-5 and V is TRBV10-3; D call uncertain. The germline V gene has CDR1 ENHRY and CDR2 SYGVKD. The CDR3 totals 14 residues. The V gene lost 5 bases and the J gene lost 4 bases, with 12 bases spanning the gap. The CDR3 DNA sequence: TGTGCCATCAGTACAGACGGGAAAAATCAGCCCCAGCATTTT. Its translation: CAISTDGKNQPQHF.

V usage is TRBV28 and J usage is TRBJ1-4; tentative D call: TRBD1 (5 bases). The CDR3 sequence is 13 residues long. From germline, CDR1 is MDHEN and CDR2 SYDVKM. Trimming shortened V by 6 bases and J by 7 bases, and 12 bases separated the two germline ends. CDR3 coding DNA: TGTGCCAGCAGGGGCGGGGCAAGTGAAAAACTGTTTTTT. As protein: CASRGGASEKLFF.

CDR3 loop: CASSPDWGRQGVYGYTF. DNA of the CDR3: TGTGCCAGCAGCCCCGATTGGGGGCGACAGGGGGTCTATGGCTACACCTTC. The chain couples TRBV9 to TRBJ1-2; TRBD1 matches at 9 bases. CDR1 is SGDLS, CDR2 YYNGEE, per germline. V lost 4 bases to trimming and J lost 4 bases; unmatched junction nucleotides: 14. The CDR3 contains 17 residues.

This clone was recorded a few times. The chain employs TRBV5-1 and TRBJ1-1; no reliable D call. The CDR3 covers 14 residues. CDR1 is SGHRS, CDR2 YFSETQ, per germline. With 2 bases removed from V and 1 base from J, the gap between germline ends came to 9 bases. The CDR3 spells CASSFYIQNTEAFF. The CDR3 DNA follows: TGCGCCAGCAGCTTTTACATCCAGAACACTGAAGCTTTCTTT.